Shown below are 32 T cell receptor beta chains from a single sample sequenced in a study of blood T cell repertoires in COVID-19. Produced via immunoSEQ multiplex PCR; TCRdb's table is partial and in-frame only. The sample lists fewer than 250,000 clones, roughly 82% occurring once. Input material: peripheral blood. These receptors were collected from a woman of 80 years or more with COVID-19, enrolled during active disease.

This clone was counted only a few times. V is TRBV5-1 and J is TRBJ1-1; D remains unclear. This CDR3 has 14 amino acids. The V gene's germline CDR1 is SGHRS and CDR2 YFSETQ. The V and J ends lost 4 bases and 4 bases respectively, with 14 bases between them. In DNA form, the CDR3 reads TGCGCCAGCAGCAACACCATAGGCGGCACTGAAGCTTTCTTT. It is translated as CASSNTIGGTEAFF.

The CDR3 DNA is TGTGCCAGCAGCTTAAATATAGAGGGGGAGCTGTTTTTT. Its translation is CASSLNIEGELFF. The rearrangement joins TRBV7-9 to TRBJ2-2; D is unresolved. This CDR3 region has 13 residues. Trimming shortened V by 2 bases and J by 8 bases, and 9 bases separated the two germline ends. The germline gives CDR1 SEHNR, CDR2 FQNEAQ (reference sequence).

Details on this clone: This CDR3 is also generated by other DNA sequences in the sample. The chain recombines TRBV12-3 or TRBV12-4 with TRBJ1-1; D unresolved. There are 12 residues in the CDR3. Trimming left V 6 bases short and J 7 bases short, with 12 bases between. The CDR3 loop reads CASSLGLGEAFF. The CDR3 nucleotides read TGTGCCAGCAGCCTTGGACTCGGTGAAGCTTTCTTT.

The chain joins TRBV10-3 to TRBJ2-1, with 10 bases matching TRBD1. This CDR3 contains 15 residues. Germline CDR1 reads ENHRY; CDR2 reads SYGVKD. Trimming removed 0 bases from V and 10 bases from J; junction bases left unmatched: 6. The CDR3, as DNA: TGTGCCATCAGTGAGTCAGGGACAGGGGTATTGGAGCAGTTCTTC. Its translation: CAISESGTGVLEQFF.

The chain joins TRBV18 to TRBJ1-1; D not certain. Trimming removed 3 bases from V and 0 bases from J, with 11 bases in between. From germline, CDR1 is KGHSH and CDR2 LQKENI. The CDR3 is made up of 15 amino acids. CDR3 sequence reads: CASSPYDSMNTEAFF. CDR3 DNA: TGTGCCAGCTCACCCTACGATTCCATGAACACTGAAGCTTTCTTT.

In DNA form, the CDR3 reads TGTGCCAGCAGCTTAGTGGGCCACACAACTAATGAAAAACTGTTTTTT. Amino acids: CASSLVGHTTNEKLFF. The genes are TRBV7-2 and TRBJ1-4; D unclear. Germline assignment: CDR1 SGHTA and CDR2 FQGNSA. The CDR3 totals 16 residues. V lost 1 base, J lost 0 bases, and 9 bases lay in between.

This chain joins TRBV11-2 and TRBJ1-6; D not certain. This CDR3 has 15 amino acids. Per the germline V gene, CDR1 is SGHAT and CDR2 is FQNNGV. Trimming took 5 bases from V and 7 from J, leaving 15 bases between them. CDR3 sequence reads: CASSRTGRGNSPLHF. The DNA of the CDR3 is TGTGCCAGCAGCCGAACCGGACGGGGAAATTCACCCCTCCACTTT.

The CDR3 DNA is TGTGCCAGCAGCTTAGAGGGGGCCGCTAATGAAAAACTGTTTTTT. Translating gives CASSLEGAANEKLFF. V and J are TRBV7-9 and TRBJ1-4; 7 bases align to TRBD1. J gave up 3 bases and V 1 base, and 2 bases lay outside the gene matches. There are 15 residues in the CDR3. Germline V CDR1 and CDR2: SEHNR, FQNEAQ (reference sequence).

V usage is TRBV24-1 and J usage is TRBJ2-3; tentatively, D is TRBD2 (5 bases). Germline CDR1 is KGHDR and CDR2 is SFDVKD. The V and J ends lost 5 bases and 2 bases respectively, with 10 bases between them. This CDR3 is built from 14 residues. CDR3 DNA: TGTGCCACCAGTGTGTCCGGGGACACAGATACGCAGTATTTT. This sequence encodes CATSVSGDTDTQYF.

This chain joins TRBV10-2 and TRBJ1-5, with 8 bases fitting TRBD1. There are 13 residues in the CDR3. J was trimmed by 7 bases and V by 4 bases; bases with no gene match: 3. Germline V gives CDR1 WSHSY, CDR2 SAAADI. CDR3 region: CASSAQGGQPQHF. The CDR3 DNA is TGCGCCAGCAGTGCACAGGGGGGCCAGCCCCAGCATTTT.

The chain employs TRBV11-1 and TRBJ1-1; D ambiguous. V was pared by 3 bases and J by 4 bases, with 12 bases between. The V gene's germline CDR1 is SGHAT and CDR2 FQDESV (reference sequence). The CDR3 consists of 14 residues. The CDR3 coding sequence is TGTGCCAGCAGCTTCGACATCGCTGCCACTGAAGCTTTCTTT. Translating gives CASSFDIAATEAFF. The full variable domain, in which reference TRBV11-1 and TRBJ1-1 provide the parts outside the CDR3, is EAEVAQSPRYKITEKSQAVAFWCDPISGHATLYWYRQILGQGPELLVQFQDESVVDDSQLPKDRFSAERLKGVDSTLKIQPAELGDSAMYLCASSFDIAATEAFFGQGTRLTVV.

The gene calls are TRBV5-1 and TRBJ1-4; D might be TRBD1 (5 bases). The CDR3 consists of 15 residues. Trimming pared 0 bases from V and 7 bases from J, leaving 13 bases between. Germline lookup yields CDR1 SGHRS and CDR2 YFSETQ. This CDR3 reads CASSLEGLGTEKLFF. For the CDR3, the DNA is TGCGCCAGCAGCTTGGAGGGACTTGGGACTGAAAAACTGTTTTTT.

The genes are TRBV5-4 and TRBJ1-2, with TRBD1 matching over 7 bases. In germline, CDR1 is SGHNT, CDR2 YYREEE (reference sequence). The CDR3 totals 14 residues. V shed 2 bases and J 2 bases; nucleotides not matched to a gene: 3. The CDR3 protein is CASSFRGRNYGYTF. The CDR3 region has the DNA TGTGCCAGCAGCTTTAGGGGGCGAAACTATGGCTACACCTTC.

The chain has TRBV2 and TRBJ1-2; 8 bases are shared with TRBD1. CDR1 and CDR2 (germline): SNHLY, FYNNEI. The CDR3 runs 15 residues. Losses at the gene ends were 8 bases for V and 4 bases for J; bases not matched to a gene: 12. CDR3 DNA sequence: TGTGCCAGCGAACGCCAAAAAGACAGGGGCTATGGCTACACCTTC. Residues: CASERQKDRGYGYTF.

This rearrangement joins TRBV28 to TRBJ1-5; D gene unclear. V lost 6 bases to trimming and J lost 0 bases, with 12 bases between them. The CDR3 sequence is 15 residues long. Looked up from germline, CDR1 is MDHEN and CDR2 is SYDVKM. The CDR3 protein is CASRGGGVSNQPQHF. CDR3 sequence (DNA): TGTGCCAGCAGGGGAGGCGGGGTTAGCAATCAGCCCCAGCATTTT.

The chain uses TRBV2 and TRBJ2-3; unclear D gene. Germline loops: CDR1 SNHLY, CDR2 FYNNEI. The length of the CDR3 is 13 residues. Trimming left V 6 bases short and J 5 bases short, with 12 bases between. The CDR3 spells CASRFSPGDTQYF. CDR3 nucleotide sequence: TGTGCCAGCAGGTTCAGCCCGGGAGATACGCAGTATTTT.

This rearrangement joins TRBV5-1 to TRBJ2-7; the D is unclear. This CDR3 contains 15 residues. In germline, CDR1 is SGHRS, CDR2 YFSETQ. Trimming pared 0 bases from V and 0 bases from J, leaving 10 bases between. The CDR3 here is CASSLGQASSYEQYV. CDR3 nucleotides: TGCGCCAGCAGCTTGGGTCAGGCGAGCTCCTACGAGCAGTACGTC.

The gene calls are TRBV5-6 and TRBJ1-1; D is uncertain. Germline loops: CDR1 SGHDT, CDR2 YYEEEE. V was shortened by 6 bases and J by 4 bases, with 16 bases between the two germline ends. This CDR3 is 14 amino acids long. The CDR3: CASTFSDTSTEAFF. DNA for the CDR3: TGTGCCAGCACCTTTTCTGACACGAGCACTGAAGCTTTCTTT.

The chain combines TRBV5-5 with TRBJ1-6, with 9 bases aligning to TRBD1. Trimming took 6 bases from V and 7 from J; bases not matched to a gene: 5. The germline CDR1 and CDR2 sequences are SGHKS and YYEKEE (reference sequence). This CDR3 is built from 14 residues. As DNA, the CDR3 is TGTGCCAGCACGACGGGACAGGGAAATTCACCCCTCCACTTT. Translation gives CASTTGQGNSPLHF.

The chain joins TRBV2 to TRBJ1-3; the D is unclear. CDR3 length: 18 residues. Per germline, CDR1 SNHLY and CDR2 FYNNEI. Trimming took off 2 bases at V and 2 bases at J, with 19 bases between the two ends. The CDR3 DNA follows: TGTGCCAGCAGTGAATGGGCCGTGACTCGGGGTACTGGAAACACCATATATTTT. Translated, it gives CASSEWAVTRGTGNTIYF.

The V gene is TRBV10-3, the J gene TRBJ2-3, with TRBD2 identical over 9 bases. With V trimmed by 4 bases and J by 2 bases, 7 bases remained unmatched. CDR1 is ENHRY and CDR2 is SYGVKD in the germline V gene. The CDR3 is made up of 16 amino acids. CDR3 sequence reads: CAISGFSGGITDTQYF. In DNA, the CDR3 is TGTGCCATCAGTGGGTTTAGCGGGGGAATCACAGATACGCAGTATTTT.

This chain uses TRBV5-4 with TRBJ2-3; no reliable D call. V was cut by 0 bases and J by 1 base, with 3 bases left in between. The CDR3 has 13 amino acids. The germline gives CDR1 SGHNT, CDR2 YYREEE (reference sequence). The CDR3 sequence is CASSLAGTDTQYF. The DNA of the CDR3 is TGTGCCAGCAGCTTGGCGGGCACAGATACGCAGTATTTT.

V is TRBV28 and J is TRBJ1-2; possible D gene TRBD1, 6 bases. V was cut by 4 bases and J by 7 bases, with 25 bases left in between. Germline values: CDR1 MDHEN, CDR2 SYDVKM. The CDR3 is 17 residues long. CDR3 sequence reads: CASSSRGHPSFEGGYTF. In DNA form, the CDR3 reads TGTGCCAGCAGTTCCAGGGGCCACCCATCGTTCGAAGGTGGCTACACCTTC.

V and J are TRBV28 and TRBJ2-5, with D possibly being TRBD2 (6 bases). CDR3 length: 14 residues. Germline V gene lookup returns CDR1 MDHEN and CDR2 SYDVKM. V was clipped by 7 bases and J by 3 bases, with 15 bases between them. DNA for the CDR3: TGTGCCAGCATGTCGGGGGTCACAAAAGAGACCCAGTACTTC. Amino acids: CASMSGVTKETQYF.

The chain carries TRBV9 and TRBJ2-6, with D possibly being TRBD1 (5 bases). CDR3 size: 17 residues. Germline V gene sequence: CDR1 SGDLS, CDR2 YYNGEE. Trimming removed 2 bases at V and 4 bases at J, with 16 bases between. CDR3 DNA sequence: TGTGCCAGCAGCGTTTCAGGGTCTGCCCTCGGGGCCAACGTCCTGACTTTC. Translating it yields CASSVSGSALGANVLTF. Drawing the rest from reference TRBV9 and TRBJ2-6, the complete variable domain is DSGVTQTPKHLITATGQRVTLRCSPRSGDLSVYWYQQSLDQGLQFLIQYYNGEERAKGNILERFSAQQFPDLHSELNLSSLELGDSALYFCASSVSGSALGANVLTFGAGSRLTVL.

The chain joins TRBV28 to TRBJ1-2; no reliable D call. CDR1 is MDHEN, CDR2 SYDVKM, per germline. Trimming stripped 2 bases from V and 8 bases from J, with 18 bases between. The CDR3 is 15 residues long. This chain's CDR3 is CASSLGGGSRRGYTF. As DNA, the CDR3 is TGTGCCAGCAGTTTAGGAGGCGGATCCCGGCGGGGCTACACCTTC.

This chain connects TRBV25-1 to TRBJ1-2; perhaps TRBD1 as D (6 bases). V lost 4 bases and J lost 8, with 20 bases in between. There are 15 residues in the CDR3. CDR1 is MGHDK, CDR2 SYGVNS, per germline. CDR3 loop: CASSGYTGTTQGYTF. The DNA of the CDR3 is TGTGCCAGCAGTGGTTACACCGGGACAACACAAGGCTACACCTTC.

The gene calls are TRBV30 and TRBJ1-6; D remains ambiguous. The V gene lost 2 bases and the J gene lost 14 bases, with 16 bases spanning the gap. Germline V gene data show CDR1 as GTSNPN and CDR2 as SVGIG (reference sequence). The CDR3 runs 13 residues. In DNA, the CDR3 is TGTGCCTGGAGTCCGGGATTGGCTAGGGCCCTCCACTTT. Translating it yields CAWSPGLARALHF.

The chain couples TRBV4-2 to TRBJ2-5, with 11 bases that match TRBD2. V gave up 0 bases and J gave up 3 bases; unmatched junction bases: 12. Germline V gene sequence: CDR1 LGHNA, CDR2 YNFKEQ. This CDR3 contains 19 residues. CDR3 bases: TGTGCCAGCAGCCAAGATCTTGATAGCGGGGGGGCCAAAAAAGAGACCCAGTACTTC. Its protein is CASSQDLDSGGAKKETQYF.

This clone has only one observation. This chain links TRBV10-3 with TRBJ1-2; the D gene is possibly TRBD1 (6 bases). V was shortened by 2 bases and J by 7 bases, with 11 bases between the two germline ends. CDR1 ENHRY and CDR2 SYGVKD come from the germline V gene. The CDR3 contains 13 residues. This CDR3 reads CAISEEGVRGYTF. The CDR3 coding sequence is TGTGCCATCAGTGAGGAGGGGGTACGTGGCTACACCTTC.

The rearrangement uses TRBV5-1 and TRBJ2-7; 8 bases align to TRBD2. The J segment lost 5 bases and the V segment lost 4 bases, leaving 8 bases of the junction unmatched. Germline V gene lookup returns CDR1 SGHRS and CDR2 YFSETQ. This CDR3 is built from 14 residues. The CDR3 bases are TGCGCCAGCAGCCCTGGGACTAGTAGTCACGAGCAGTACGTC. It encodes CASSPGTSSHEQYV.

The CDR3: CASSPTRSSTDTQYF. The CDR3 DNA sequence: TGTGCCAGCAGCCCTACTAGGTCTAGCACAGATACGCAGTATTTT. This rearrangement joins TRBV7-3 to TRBJ2-3; D may be TRBD2 (5 bases). The CDR3 spans 15 residues. In germline, CDR1 is SGHTA, CDR2 FQGTGA. Trimming stripped 5 bases from V and 0 bases from J, with 12 bases between.